The present entry profiles one T cell receptor (beta chain) with its context. A second roughly 7 to 11 cycle PCR used barcoded and J-beta primers. TCRdb itself ran the 5' RACE reads through MiXCR, one entry per CDR3 protein. The sample records around 1.1 million distinct CDR3 sequences, less than 45% being singletons. This specimen comes from a study of blood T cells in healthy people across ages. Donors were healthy Caucasian individuals from Russia aged roughly 6 to 95. The study isolated at least 6.5 million PBMCs from each sample. Sequencing used blood. The receptor was derived from a man younger than 35 in good health.

CDR3 coding DNA: TGTGCCAGCAGCCAAGATCAATGGCAAACGAACACTGAAGCTTTCTTT. It is translated as CASSQDQWQTNTEAFF. This chain connects TRBV4-2 to TRBJ1-1; D is ambiguous. Germline CDR1 reads LGHNA; CDR2 reads YNFKEQ. This CDR3 spans 16 amino acids. Trimming removed 0 bases at V and 1 base at J, with 12 bases between.